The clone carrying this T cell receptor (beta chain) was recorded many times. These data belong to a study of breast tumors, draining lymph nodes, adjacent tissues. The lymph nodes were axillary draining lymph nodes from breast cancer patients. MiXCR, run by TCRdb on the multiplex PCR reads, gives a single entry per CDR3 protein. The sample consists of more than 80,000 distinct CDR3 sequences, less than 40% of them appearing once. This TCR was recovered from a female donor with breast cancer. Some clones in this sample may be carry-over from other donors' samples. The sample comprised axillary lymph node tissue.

The CDR3 region has the DNA TGTGCCAGTAGTTATCCAGAATCACCCCTCCACTTT. Residues: CASSYPESPLHF. This rearrangement joins TRBV19 to TRBJ1-6; no clear D gene. The CDR3 extends over 12 amino acids. V dropped 5 bases and J dropped 10 bases, with 9 bases sitting between them. Germline CDR1 reads LNHDA; CDR2 reads SQIVND (reference sequence).